Listed below are T cell receptor beta chains from one sample, sequenced in a study of blood T cell repertoires in COVID-19. Sequencing was performed with immunoSEQ multiplex PCR; in TCRdb, only in-frame clones are kept and a portion is missing. The sample lists some 70,000 clones; more than 75% were seen once. The sequenced sample consisted of peripheral blood. The receptors were gathered from a man in his forties or fifties with active COVID-19. Each CDR3 is given with its conserved first and last residue. The size entry is marked missing in some rows and otherwise reads once, few, many or a size class.

clone_size j_call v_call cdr3_aa
- TRBJ2-3 TRBV4-3 CASSQGGGEWATDTQYF
- TRBJ1-5 TRBV6-5 CASSTGRPRQPQHF
once TRBJ2-5 TRBV7-2 CASRSKLGREETQYF
- TRBJ2-4 TRBV5-8 CASSRSGSAKNIQYF
- TRBJ2-3 TRBV7-9 CASRLPGLAVDTQYF
- TRBJ1-5 TRBV30 CAWGGQSDQPQHF
- TRBJ2-7 TRBV18 CASSLRYEQYF
- TRBJ2-4 TRBV4-1 CASSQPRAKNIQYF
- TRBJ2-5 TRBV6-6 CASSRDTRETQYF
- TRBJ2-3 TRBV18 CASSPAGSDTQYF
once TRBJ2-7 TRBV28 CASNLRDRGHEQYF
- TRBJ1-2 TRBV19 CASSIAGDGYTF
- TRBJ1-1 TRBV2 CASTGGEDTEAFF
- TRBJ2-5 TRBV4-1 CASSRRLAGQETQYF
- TRBJ1-1 TRBV29-1 CSVEMGVSTEAFF
once TRBJ1-1 TRBV5-6 CASSLANKWNTEAFF
- TRBJ2-3 TRBV14 CASSPIPVRTDTQYF
few TRBJ1-1 TRBV5-4 CASSFPYSAEAFF
- TRBJ2-3 TRBV2 CASSESVTDTQYF
few TRBJ2-1 TRBV19 CASSRTGGMVLNEQFF
few TRBJ1-6 TRBV19 CASGQINSPLHF
- TRBJ2-6 TRBV15 CATRGQGANSGANVLTF
- TRBJ2-3 TRBV5-4 CASSRKQGGTDTQYF
- TRBJ2-3 TRBV7-3 CASSLGRELTQYF
- TRBJ1-4 TRBV6-5 CASSYSWTAGNEKLFF
- TRBJ1-1 TRBV5-1 CASSLGTPGTEAFF
- TRBJ2-1 TRBV28 CASLGQLSGVNNEQFF
once TRBJ1-1 TRBV6-6 CASSYLEPGQAIEAFF
- TRBJ2-7 TRBV5-4 CASSWDRGPYEQYF
- TRBJ1-1 TRBV5-1 CASSVRENTEAFF
medium-sized TRBJ2-7 TRBV11-2 CASSLTSGSPQQYF
- TRBJ1-1 TRBV6-5 CASSYLDSPAFF
few TRBJ2-7 TRBV4-2 CASSQDSASSSYEQYF
- TRBJ2-7 TRBV28 CASSLWTQGQYF
- TRBJ1-4 TRBV9 CASSVAGEVGKLFF
- TRBJ2-6 TRBV4-1 CASSPRTGSSGANVLTF
- TRBJ2-7 TRBV9 CASSVSGQSTYEQYF
few TRBJ1-4 TRBV7-2 CASSQKTGGYEKLFF
- TRBJ1-2 TRBV28 CASSGANYGYTF
once TRBJ2-1 TRBV19 CASSPRTSGSYNEQFF
- TRBJ1-1 TRBV7-9 CASSSPGGFLNTEAFF